This T cell receptor (beta chain) was documented in a study of cytomegalovirus exposure and HLA in healthy donors. Study-wide results and limits: Published work reported that the classifier diagnosed cytomegalovirus status with high specificity and sensitivity.

This clone was seen a handful of times. The antigen remains undetermined. The PCR contained 60 Vbeta and 13 Jbeta primers. Assay: immunoSEQ multiplex PCR; the TCRdb copy retains only in-frame clones and omits some. The sample includes approximately 140,000 clones, around 79% seen only once; the top ten take roughly 3.6%. Germline CDR1 is SGHDT and CDR2 is YYEEEE. The CDR3 length is 15 residues. V dropped 4 bases and J dropped 5; count of bases not matched to a gene: 4. The chain combines TRBV5-6 with TRBJ2-5; TRBD2 matches at 14 bases. Sequencing input: PBMCs. The receptor comes from a human donor in good health. CDR3 amino acids: CASSPRTSGRETQYF. The CDR3 DNA is TGTGCCAGCAGCCCTAGGACTAGCGGGAGGGAGACCCAGTACTTC.